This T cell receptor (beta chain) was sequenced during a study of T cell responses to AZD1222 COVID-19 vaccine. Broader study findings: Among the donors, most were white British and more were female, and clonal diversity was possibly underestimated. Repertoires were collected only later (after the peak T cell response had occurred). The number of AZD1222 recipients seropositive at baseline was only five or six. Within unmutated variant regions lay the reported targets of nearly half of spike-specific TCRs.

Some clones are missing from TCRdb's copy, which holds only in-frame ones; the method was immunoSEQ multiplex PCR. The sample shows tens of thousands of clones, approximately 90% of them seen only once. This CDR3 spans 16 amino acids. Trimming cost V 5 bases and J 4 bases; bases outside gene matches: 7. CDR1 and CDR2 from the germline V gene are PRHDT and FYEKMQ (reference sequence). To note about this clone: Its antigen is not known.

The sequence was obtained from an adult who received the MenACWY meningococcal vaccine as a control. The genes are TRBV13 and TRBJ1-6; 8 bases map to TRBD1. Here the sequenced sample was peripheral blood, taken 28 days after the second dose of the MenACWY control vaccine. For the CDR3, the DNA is TGTGCCAGCAGCCCTGGACAGGGTAGATATAATTCACCCCTCCACTTT. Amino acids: CASSPGQGRYNSPLHF.